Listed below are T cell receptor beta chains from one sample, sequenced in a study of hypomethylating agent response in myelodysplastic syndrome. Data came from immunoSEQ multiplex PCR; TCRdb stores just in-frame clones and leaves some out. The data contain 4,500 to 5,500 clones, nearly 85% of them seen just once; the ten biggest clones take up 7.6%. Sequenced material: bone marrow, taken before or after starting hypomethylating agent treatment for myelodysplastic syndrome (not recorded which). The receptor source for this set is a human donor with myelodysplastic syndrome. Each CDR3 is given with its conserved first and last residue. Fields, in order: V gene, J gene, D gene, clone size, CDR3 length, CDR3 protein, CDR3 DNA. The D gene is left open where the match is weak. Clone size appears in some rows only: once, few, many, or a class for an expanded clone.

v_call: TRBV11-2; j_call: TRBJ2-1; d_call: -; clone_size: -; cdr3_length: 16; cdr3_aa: CASSLEGAGNYNEQFF; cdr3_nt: TGTGCCAGCAGCTTAGAAGGGGCCGGGAACTACAATGAGCAGTTCTTC
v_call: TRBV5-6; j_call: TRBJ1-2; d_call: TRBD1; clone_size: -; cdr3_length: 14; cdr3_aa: CASSLDQGARGYTF; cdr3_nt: TGTGCCAGCAGCTTGGATCAGGGGGCGCGTGGCTACACCTTC
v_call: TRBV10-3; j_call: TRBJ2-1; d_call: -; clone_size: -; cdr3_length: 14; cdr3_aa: CAISESSMYNEQFF; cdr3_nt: TGTGCCATCAGTGAGTCGTCCATGTACAATGAGCAGTTCTTC
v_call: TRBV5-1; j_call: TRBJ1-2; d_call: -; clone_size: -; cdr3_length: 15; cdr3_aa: CASSPDGNPNYGYTF; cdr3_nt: TGCGCCAGCAGCCCAGACGGCAACCCTAACTATGGCTACACCTTC
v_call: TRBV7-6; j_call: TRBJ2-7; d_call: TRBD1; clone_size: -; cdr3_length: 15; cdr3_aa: CASSRGQGALGEQYF; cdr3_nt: TGTGCCAGCAGCCGAGGACAGGGGGCATTAGGCGAGCAGTACTTC
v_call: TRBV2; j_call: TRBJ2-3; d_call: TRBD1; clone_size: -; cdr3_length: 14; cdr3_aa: CASSESRGPGTQYF; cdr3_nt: TGTGCCAGCAGTGAATCCAGGGGGCCCGGTACGCAGTATTTT
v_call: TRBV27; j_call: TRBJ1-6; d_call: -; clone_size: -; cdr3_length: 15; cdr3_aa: CASSLLGPQNSPLHF; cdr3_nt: TGTGCCAGCAGTTTACTGGGGCCGCAGAATTCACCCCTCCACTTT
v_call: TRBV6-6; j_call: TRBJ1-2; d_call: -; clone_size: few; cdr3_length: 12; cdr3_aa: CASSLAGYGYTF; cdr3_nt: TGTGCCAGCAGTTTAGCAGGGTATGGCTACACCTTC
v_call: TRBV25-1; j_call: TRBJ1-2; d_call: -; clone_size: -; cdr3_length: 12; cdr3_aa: CASSERGWGYTF; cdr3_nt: TGTGCCAGCAGTGAACGGGGTTGGGGCTACACCTTC
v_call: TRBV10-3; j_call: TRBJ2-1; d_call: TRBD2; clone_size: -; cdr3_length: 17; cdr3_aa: CAISDPAGLAGRNEQFF; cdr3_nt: TGTGCCATCAGTGACCCAGCGGGACTAGCGGGGAGGAATGAGCAGTTCTTC
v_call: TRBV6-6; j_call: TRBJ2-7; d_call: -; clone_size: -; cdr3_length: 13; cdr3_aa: CASSAGFSNEQYF; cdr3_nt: TGTGCCAGCAGCGCAGGGTTTAGTAACGAGCAGTACTTC
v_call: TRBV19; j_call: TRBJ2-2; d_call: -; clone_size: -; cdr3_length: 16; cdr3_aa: CASSVTGRAFTGELFF; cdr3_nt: TGTGCCAGTAGTGTCACGGGACGGGCCTTCACCGGGGAGCTGTTTTTT
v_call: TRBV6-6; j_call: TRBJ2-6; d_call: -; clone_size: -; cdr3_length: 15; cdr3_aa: CASSYRTLGANVLTF; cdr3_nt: TGTGCCAGCAGTTACCGGACTTTGGGGGCCAACGTCCTGACTTTC
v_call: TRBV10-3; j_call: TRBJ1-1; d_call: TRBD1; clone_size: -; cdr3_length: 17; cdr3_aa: CAISDPRTGRGGAEAFF; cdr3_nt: TGTGCCATCAGTGACCCGAGGACAGGGAGGGGTGGGGCTGAAGCTTTCTTT
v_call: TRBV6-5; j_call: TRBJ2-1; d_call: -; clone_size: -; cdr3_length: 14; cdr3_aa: CASSPVFRDNEQFF; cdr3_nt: TGTGCCAGCAGCCCGGTTTTTCGGGACAATGAGCAGTTCTTC
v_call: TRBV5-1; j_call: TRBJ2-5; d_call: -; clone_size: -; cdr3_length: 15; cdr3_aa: CASSRALGYQETQYF; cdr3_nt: TGCGCCAGCAGCAGGGCCCTAGGGTATCAAGAGACCCAGTACTTC
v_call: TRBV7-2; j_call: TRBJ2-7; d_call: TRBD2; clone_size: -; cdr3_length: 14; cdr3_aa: CASSFGGGANEQYF; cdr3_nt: TGTGCCAGCAGCTTCGGCGGGGGGGCGAACGAGCAGTACTTC